The clone carrying this TCR beta chain was recorded a few times. Time point described: newly diagnosed GD, antithyroid drugs for less than 3 months. The TCR library used RNA extracted from PBMCs. Libraries of TCR beta came from iRepertoire HTBI primers plus Arm-PCR of CDR3 regions. TCRdb re-derived calls from the multiplex PCR reads in MiXCR, one entry per CDR3 protein. Of around 400,000 distinct CDR3 sequences listed, 15% to 17% were seen once; the top ten hold 22%. This entry comes from a study of regulatory T cells in long-lasting Graves disease. Specimen: peripheral blood mononuclear cells (PBMCs), collected at new diagnosis, from a patient treated with antithyroid drugs. The source is a female donor with Graves disease.

This CDR3 reads CATSGQSTQQYF. CDR3 sequence (DNA): TGTGCCACCAGTGGCCAGTCAACCCAGCAGTACTTC. The gene calls are TRBV24-1 and TRBJ2-7; the D is unclear. V lost 5 bases and J lost 8, with 12 bases in between. The CDR3 is 12 amino acids. Looked up from germline, CDR1 is KGHDR and CDR2 is SFDVKD.